This T cell receptor (beta chain) appears in the sequencing data of a study of cytotoxic CD8 clonotypes in ibrutinib-treated CLL. Study-level points and caveats: Contraction or stability on treatment characterized the public clonotypes, which were uncommon. Baseline clonality, above age-matched healthy donor levels, tracked circulating CD8+ T-cell counts.

Repertoires were generated with immunoSEQ multiplex PCR, while TCRdb's copy carries only in-frame clones and drops some. Of 35,000 to 45,000 clones listed, 60% to 75% are singletons. This clone has a single count. Its antigen is still unknown. The CDR3 spans 15 residues. The V gene lost 0 bases and the J gene lost 3 bases, with 12 bases spanning the gap. Germline CDR1 reads SGHAT; CDR2 reads FQNNGV. Genomic DNA (around 2 micrograms) was obtained from cryopreserved PBMCs for construction of TCR beta libraries. The receptor's source is a human donor with chronic lymphocytic leukemia. Sequencing used PBMCs, obtained after 12 months of ibrutinib treatment. The chain joins TRBV11-2 to TRBJ2-7; a possible D gene is TRBD1 (5 bases). DNA for the CDR3: TGTGCCAGCAGCTTAGAAAGGGGTCAGAGCTACGAGCAGTACTTC. Protein product: CASSLERGQSYEQYF.